A selection of T cell receptor beta chains follows, all from one sample in a study of OX40 agonist ivuxolimab in advanced cancers. This table comes from immunoSEQ multiplex PCR, and its TCRdb copy is limited to in-frame clones, with some not included. The sample includes some 62,000 clones, around 81% of them seen just once. Sequenced material: CD4+ or CD8+ T cells sorted from blood, taken in a trial of the OX40 agonist ivuxolimab. These receptors all come from an adult with an advanced solid tumor such as melanoma, head and neck, liver or kidney cancer. Each CDR3 is given with its conserved first and last residue. Fields, in order: V gene, clone size, D gene, J gene, CDR3 protein, CDR3 DNA. D genes are given only for firm matches. The listing skips clone size in some rows; elsewhere it reads once, few, many or a size class.

TRBV7-2	.	.	TRBJ2-7	CASSVSIRSYEQYF	TGTGCCAGCAGCGTATCAATCCGCTCCTACGAGCAGTACTTC
TRBV5-4	few	TRBD2	TRBJ2-5	CASSLREVETQYF	TGTGCCAGCAGCTTACGGGAGGTTGAGACCCAGTACTTC
TRBV4-2	.	.	TRBJ2-5	CASSQMSQETQYF	TGTGCCAGCAGCCAAATGTCCCAAGAGACCCAGTACTTC
TRBV4-1	.	.	TRBJ2-2	CASSHPTGRGDNTGELFF	TGCGCCAGCAGCCACCCCACGGGCAGGGGGGATAACACCGGGGAGCTGTTTTTT
TRBV28	.	TRBD2	TRBJ2-5	CASSQPGLNLGAQYF	TGTGCCAGCAGCCAACCGGGACTAAACCTAGGTGCCCAGTACTTC
TRBV11-3	.	.	TRBJ1-1	CASSLTVRFRAFF	TGTGCCAGCAGCTTAACCGTCCGTTTTAGAGCTTTCTTT
TRBV7-8	.	.	TRBJ2-3	CASSLGLYSTDTQYF	TGTGCCAGCAGCTTGGGACTGTACAGCACAGATACGCAGTATTTT
TRBV10-2	.	TRBD2	TRBJ2-7	CASRGAGETYEQYF	TGCGCCAGCAGGGGAGCGGGAGAGACCTACGAGCAGTACTTC
TRBV5-6	few	.	TRBJ1-3	CASSLPITGSSGNTIYF	TGTGCCAGCAGCTTGCCTATTACAGGCTCCTCTGGAAACACCATATATTTT
TRBV5-4	.	.	TRBJ2-6	CASSWDGRSAGANVLTF	TGTGCCAGCAGCTGGGACGGACGATCAGCTGGGGCCAACGTCCTGACTTTC
TRBV6-1	.	.	TRBJ1-1	CASLLGNTEAFF	TGTGCCAGCTTGCTTGGGAACACTGAAGCTTTCTTT
TRBV2	.	TRBD2	TRBJ2-3	CASSEGGLDITQYF	TGTGCCAGCAGTGAAGGGGGACTAGACATTACGCAGTATTTT
TRBV4-1	few	TRBD1	TRBJ2-7	CASSPGQNSYEQYF	TGCGCCAGCAGCCCGGGACAGAACTCCTACGAGCAGTACTTC
TRBV7-9	.	.	TRBJ2-7	CASSRLGTYEQYF	TGTGCCAGCAGTCGACTAGGGACCTACGAGCAGTACTTC
TRBV11-2	.	.	TRBJ1-2	CASSNLGAGTGYTF	TGTGCCAGCAGCAACCTTGGCGCGGGAACCGGCTACACCTTC
TRBV21-1	.	.	TRBJ2-7	CASSNLDRGGEQYF	TGTGCCAGCAGCAATTTGGACAGGGGAGGCGAGCAGTACTTC
TRBV7-9	.	.	TRBJ1-2	CASSADSPYYGYTF	TGTGCCAGCAGCGCGGACAGCCCCTACTATGGCTACACCTTC
TRBV5-1	.	.	TRBJ1-2	CASSFRNRDGYTF	TGCGCCAGCAGCTTCCGCAACAGGGATGGCTACACCTTC
TRBV6-5	.	TRBD1	TRBJ1-2	CASSPWTGGDYGYTF	TGTGCCAGCAGTCCATGGACAGGGGGTGACTATGGCTACACCTTC
TRBV11-2	few	.	TRBJ2-7	CASGDIYGTYEQYF	TGTGCCAGCGGGGATATCTACGGAACCTACGAGCAGTACTTC
TRBV28	.	TRBD2	TRBJ2-7	CASRGGSSYEQYF	TGTGCCAGCAGGGGCGGGAGCTCCTACGAGCAGTACTTC
TRBV11-2	.	TRBD2	TRBJ2-1	CASSLTSGSYNEQFF	TGTGCCAGCAGCTTAACTAGCGGGAGCTACAATGAGCAGTTCTTC
TRBV4-1	once	.	TRBJ2-2	CASSLIANTGELFF	TGCGCCAGCAGCCTGATCGCGAACACCGGGGAGCTGTTTTTT
TRBV4-2	.	TRBD2	TRBJ2-1	CASSAGLAENEQFF	TGTGCCAGCAGCGCGGGACTAGCGGAGAATGAGCAGTTCTTC
TRBV4-1	.	.	TRBJ2-2	CASSQEGFGIARRTGELFF	TGCGCCAGCAGCCAAGAAGGCTTCGGGATAGCACGACGTACCGGGGAGCTGTTTTTT
TRBV7-9	.	.	TRBJ1-5	CASSYGSNQPQHF	TGTGCCAGCAGCTACGGAAGCAATCAGCCCCAGCATTTT
TRBV11-1	.	.	TRBJ2-1	CASSLLAQEEQFF	TGTGCCAGCAGCTTATTAGCTCAGGAGGAGCAGTTCTTC
TRBV7-2	.	.	TRBJ2-1	CASSSFWSSYNEQFF	TGTGCCAGCAGCTCCTTCTGGAGCTCCTACAATGAGCAGTTCTTC
TRBV5-6	.	.	TRBJ2-3	CASSFPEGSFSQYF	TGTGCCAGCAGCTTTCCAGAGGGGTCGTTTTCCCAGTATTTT
TRBV28	.	TRBD2	TRBJ2-7	CASSPGTNGNEQYF	TGTGCCAGCAGTCCCGGGACTAATGGGAACGAGCAGTACTTC